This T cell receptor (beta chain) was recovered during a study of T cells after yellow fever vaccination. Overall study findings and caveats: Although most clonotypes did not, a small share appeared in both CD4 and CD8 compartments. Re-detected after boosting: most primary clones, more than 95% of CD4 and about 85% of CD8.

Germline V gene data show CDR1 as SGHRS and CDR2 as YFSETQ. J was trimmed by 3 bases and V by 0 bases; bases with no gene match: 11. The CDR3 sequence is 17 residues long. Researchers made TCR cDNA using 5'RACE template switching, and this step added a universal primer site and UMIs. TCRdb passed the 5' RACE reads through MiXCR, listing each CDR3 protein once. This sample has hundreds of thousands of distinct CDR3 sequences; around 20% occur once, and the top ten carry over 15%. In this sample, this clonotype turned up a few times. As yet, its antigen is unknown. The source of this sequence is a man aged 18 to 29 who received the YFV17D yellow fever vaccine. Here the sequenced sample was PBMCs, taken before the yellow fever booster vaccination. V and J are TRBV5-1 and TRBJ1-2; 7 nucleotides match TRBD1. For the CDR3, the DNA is TGCGCCAGCAGCTTGGAAGGCAGGGGGATCGGAGACTATGGCTACACCTTC. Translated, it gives CASSLEGRGIGDYGYTF.